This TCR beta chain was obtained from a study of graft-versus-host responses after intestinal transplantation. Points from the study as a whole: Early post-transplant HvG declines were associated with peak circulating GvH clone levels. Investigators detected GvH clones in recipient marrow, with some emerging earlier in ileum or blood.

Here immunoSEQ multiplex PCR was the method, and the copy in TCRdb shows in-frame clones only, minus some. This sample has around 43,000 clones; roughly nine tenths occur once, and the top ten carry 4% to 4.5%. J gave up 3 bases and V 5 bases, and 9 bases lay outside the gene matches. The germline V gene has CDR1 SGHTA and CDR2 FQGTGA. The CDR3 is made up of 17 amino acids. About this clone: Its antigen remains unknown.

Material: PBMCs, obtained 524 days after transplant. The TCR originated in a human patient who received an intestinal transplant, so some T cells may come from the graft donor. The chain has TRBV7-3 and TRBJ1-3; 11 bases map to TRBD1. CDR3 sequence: CASSLGQGAGSGNTIYF. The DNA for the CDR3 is TGTGCCAGCAGCCTCGGACAGGGGGCAGGTAGTGGAAACACCATATATTTT.